The TCR beta chain described here comes from a study of T cells after yellow fever vaccination. TCRdb redid the calling of the 5' RACE reads with MiXCR, one entry per CDR3 protein. The data contain hundreds of thousands of distinct CDR3 sequences, approximately 10% of them singletons. V was shortened by 0 bases and J by 2 bases, with 9 bases between the two germline ends. The CDR3 has 15 amino acids. The germline CDR1 and CDR2 sequences are SGHKS and YYEKEE (reference sequence). This chain links TRBV5-5 with TRBJ2-1; D remains unclear. The sample consisted of CD4+ T cells sorted from PBMCs, taken 5 days after the yellow fever booster vaccination. The clonotype was recovered from a man between 18 and 35 years old who received the YFV17D yellow fever vaccine. The CDR3 sequence: CASSLAPGAYNEQFF. The DNA of the CDR3 is TGTGCCAGCAGCTTGGCCCCGGGTGCCTACAATGAGCAGTTCTTC. Drawing the rest from reference TRBV5-5 and TRBJ2-1, the complete variable domain is DAGVTQSPTHLIKTRGQQVTLRCSPISGHKSVSWYQQVLGQGPQFIFQYYEKEERGRGNFPDRFSARQFPNYSSELNVNALLLGDSALYLCASSLAPGAYNEQFFGPGTRLTVL.